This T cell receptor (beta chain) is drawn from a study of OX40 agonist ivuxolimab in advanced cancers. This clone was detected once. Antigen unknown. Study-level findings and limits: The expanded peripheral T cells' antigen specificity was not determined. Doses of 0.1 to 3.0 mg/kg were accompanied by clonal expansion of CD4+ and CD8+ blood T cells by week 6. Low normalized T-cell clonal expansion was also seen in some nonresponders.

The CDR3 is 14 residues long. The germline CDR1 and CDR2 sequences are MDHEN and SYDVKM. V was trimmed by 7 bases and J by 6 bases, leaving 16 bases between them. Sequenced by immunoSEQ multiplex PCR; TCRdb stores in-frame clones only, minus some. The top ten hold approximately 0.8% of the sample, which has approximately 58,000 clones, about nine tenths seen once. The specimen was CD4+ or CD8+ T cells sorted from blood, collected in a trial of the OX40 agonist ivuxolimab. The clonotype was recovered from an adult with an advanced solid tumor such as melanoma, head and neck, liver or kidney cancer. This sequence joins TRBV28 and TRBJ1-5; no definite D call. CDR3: CASIMSSWGQPQHF. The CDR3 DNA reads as TGTGCCAGCATAATGAGCTCGTGGGGTCAGCCCCAGCATTTT.